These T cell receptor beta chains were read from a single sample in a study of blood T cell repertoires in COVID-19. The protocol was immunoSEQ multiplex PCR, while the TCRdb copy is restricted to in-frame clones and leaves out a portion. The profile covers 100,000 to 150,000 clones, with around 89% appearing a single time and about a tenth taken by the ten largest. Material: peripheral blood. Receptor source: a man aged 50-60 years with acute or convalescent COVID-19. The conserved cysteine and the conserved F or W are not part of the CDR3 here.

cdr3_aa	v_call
ASSYPSGEGPTEAF	TRBV7-2
ASSSGSYNEQF	TRBV5-1
SVRPTGVEDTQY	TRBV29-1
ASSSTSGHSDTQY	TRBV5-6
ASSDEQGGNTEAF	TRBV6-4
ASAGWAEVGQPQH	TRBV19
ASSYVAGNPYEQY	TRBV6-5
ASSFSTYGYT	TRBV28
ASSERSGGGYT	TRBV2
ASSFRGQVQNTEAF	TRBV7-9
ASHNTGTNSPLH	TRBV5-1
ASSSLTGTARQH	TRBV6-6
ASSIGQAHRNQPQH	TRBV19
ASIVWDRGPERTEAF	TRBV5-8
ASTPSPGEHGELF	TRBV5-1
ASSLLPSPLVYGYT	TRBV7-6
ASSLTGQGEKETQY	TRBV4-2
ASSHTGTDTQY	TRBV3-1/TRBV3-2
ASRRQAYEQY	TRBV2
ASSVSQGAYGYT	TRBV9
ASSPQGPGGNTIY	TRBV5-4
ASSLTGTTNSPLH	TRBV28
ASSRSQGTYTEAF	TRBV5-4
ASSLSGIYGYT	TRBV5-1
ASSLVISGGRSYEQY	TRBV11-2
ASSLWGLSLKKTQY	TRBV28
ASSSSGFRNEQF	TRBV25-1
SVLPEGGINQPQH	TRBV29-1
ASSPPGQGSQPQH	TRBV7-9
ASSPFPGREGTEAF	TRBV18
ASSLAGAGNQPQH	TRBV28
ASSPRPRGSYNSPLH	TRBV18
ASSEGDSRLRDTQY	TRBV2
ASSQQGAYGNTIY	TRBV7-9
ASSLWDKLNTEAF	TRBV11-2
ASSEAPWRQGDEQY	TRBV6-1
ASSRQGGATNEKLF	TRBV6-6
ASSLGSSGGGGEQY	TRBV5-1
ASSAHGTGGGQF	TRBV6-6
ASSALQGTKKRNEQF	TRBV7-7
ASSFIGGGYGYT	TRBV5-6
ATSSTGQGVYEQY	TRBV15
ASSEAGSGNTIY	TRBV25-1
ASSLTRGSPLH	TRBV11-3
ASSLEAGGGYEQY	TRBV11-2
ASSEPGAGDLRGYT	TRBV25-1
ATSRDREGPKRETQY	TRBV15
ASSPPGGTQY	TRBV11-2
ASSRTRGQGWGLTDTQY	TRBV14
ASSVPGAYGYT	TRBV5-1
ASSYSTGGRGYGYT	TRBV6-5
ASSPDPAGEKLF	TRBV11-2
ASSLTGGNTEAF	TRBV6-5
ASTQVRPQGEKLF	TRBV19
AISGLEYNEQF	TRBV10-3
AWSVISAGVTEAF	TRBV30
ASIPVTGGGGYT	TRBV28
ASRRAGGYTEAF	TRBV6-5
ASSGASGPYNEQF	TRBV25-1
SVLSDRVYNEQF	TRBV29-1